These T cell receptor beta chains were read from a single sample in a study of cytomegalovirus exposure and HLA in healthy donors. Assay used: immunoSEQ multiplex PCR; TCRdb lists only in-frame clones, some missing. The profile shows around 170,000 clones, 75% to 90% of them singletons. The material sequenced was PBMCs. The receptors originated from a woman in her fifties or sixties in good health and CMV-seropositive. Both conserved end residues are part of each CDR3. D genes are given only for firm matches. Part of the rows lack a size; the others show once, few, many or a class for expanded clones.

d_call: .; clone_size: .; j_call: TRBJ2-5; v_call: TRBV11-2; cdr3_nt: TGTGCCAGCACCCCCGGGACTGGGCAAGAGACCCAGTACTTC; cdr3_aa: CASTPGTGQETQYF
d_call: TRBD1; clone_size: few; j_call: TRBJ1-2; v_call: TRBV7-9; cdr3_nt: TGTGCCAGCAGCCAACAGGGGGAGTATGGCTACACCTTC; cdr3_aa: CASSQQGEYGYTF
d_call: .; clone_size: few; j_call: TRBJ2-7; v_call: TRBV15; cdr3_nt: TGTGCCACCAGCAGTCGGGACATACGTGAGCAGTACTTC; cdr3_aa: CATSSRDIREQYF
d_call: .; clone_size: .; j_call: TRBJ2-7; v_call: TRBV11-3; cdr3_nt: TGTGCCAGCAGCTACCGTAGCGGCCCCTACGAGCAGTACTTC; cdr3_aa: CASSYRSGPYEQYF
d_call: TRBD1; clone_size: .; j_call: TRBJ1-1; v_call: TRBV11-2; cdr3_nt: TGTGCCAGCAGCTCAACGGCCCGGGACAGGCTAAACACTGAAGCTTTCTTT; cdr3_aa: CASSSTARDRLNTEAFF
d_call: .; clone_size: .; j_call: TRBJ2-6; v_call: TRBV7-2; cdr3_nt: TGTGCCAGCAGCTCCGGACTGCGCTCTGGGGCCAACGTCCTGACTTTC; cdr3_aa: CASSSGLRSGANVLTF
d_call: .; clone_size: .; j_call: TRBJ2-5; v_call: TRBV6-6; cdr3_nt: TGTGCCAGCAGTGTCCTGGGGGGGCGCGGGACCCAGTACTTC; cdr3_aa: CASSVLGGRGTQYF
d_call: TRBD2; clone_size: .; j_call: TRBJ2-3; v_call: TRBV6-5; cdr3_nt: TGTGCCAGCAGTCCCCAGCGGGGAGGGCCAGATACGCAGTATTTT; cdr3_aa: CASSPQRGGPDTQYF
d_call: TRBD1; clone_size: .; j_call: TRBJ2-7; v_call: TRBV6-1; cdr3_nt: TGTGCCAGCAGTGGGGACAGCTTCTACGAGCAGTACTTC; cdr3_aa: CASSGDSFYEQYF
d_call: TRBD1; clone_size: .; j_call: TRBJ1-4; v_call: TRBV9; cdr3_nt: TGTGCCAGCAGCCCCCCCGGGACAGGGGGAGGAAAACTGTTTTTT; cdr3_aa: CASSPPGTGGGKLFF
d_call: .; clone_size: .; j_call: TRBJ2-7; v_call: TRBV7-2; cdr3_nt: TGTGCCAGCAGCTTAGGTGCGATCTCCTACGAGCAGTACTTC; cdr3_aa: CASSLGAISYEQYF
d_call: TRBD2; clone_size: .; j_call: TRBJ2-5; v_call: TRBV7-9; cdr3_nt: TGTGCCAGCAGCTTAAGACTAGCGGGGGTTGAGACCCAGTACTTC; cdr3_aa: CASSLRLAGVETQYF
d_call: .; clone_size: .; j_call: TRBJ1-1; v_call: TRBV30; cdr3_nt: TGTGCCTGGAGTACAGACACAAACACTGAAGCTTTCTTT; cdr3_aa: CAWSTDTNTEAFF
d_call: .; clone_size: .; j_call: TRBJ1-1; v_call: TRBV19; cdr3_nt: TGTGCCAGTAGTATGTGGAGGGGAGATACTGAAGCTTTCTTT; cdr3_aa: CASSMWRGDTEAFF
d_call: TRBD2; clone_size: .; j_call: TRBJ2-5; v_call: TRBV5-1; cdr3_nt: TGCGCCAGCAGCTCTAGCGGGATCCCGGGGGAGACCCAGTACTTC; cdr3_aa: CASSSSGIPGETQYF
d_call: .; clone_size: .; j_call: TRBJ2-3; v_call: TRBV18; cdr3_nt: TGTGCCAGCTCACCATTGCGAGAAGATACGCAGTATTTT; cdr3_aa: CASSPLREDTQYF
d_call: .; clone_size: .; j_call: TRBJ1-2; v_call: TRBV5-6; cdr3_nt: TGTGCCAGCAGCTTCGACAGCTACTATGGCTACACCTTC; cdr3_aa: CASSFDSYYGYTF
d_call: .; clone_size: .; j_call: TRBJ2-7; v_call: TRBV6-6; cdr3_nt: TGTGCCAGCAGTTACTCGTCTGGGGCCGAGCAGTACTTC; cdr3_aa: CASSYSSGAEQYF
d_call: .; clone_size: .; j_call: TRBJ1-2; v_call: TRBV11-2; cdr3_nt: TGTGCCAGCAGCTTAGATGGAGTAGGGGCCCGCTATGGCTACACCTTC; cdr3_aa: CASSLDGVGARYGYTF
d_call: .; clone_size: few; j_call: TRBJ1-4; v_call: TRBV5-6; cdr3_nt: TGTGCCAGCAGCTTCCCGATTGAGGGTGAAAAACTGTTTTTT; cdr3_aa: CASSFPIEGEKLFF
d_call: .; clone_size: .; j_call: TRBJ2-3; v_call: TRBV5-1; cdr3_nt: TGCGCCAGCAGCTTGTTAGGGGCCCGACCCACAGATACGCAGTATTTT; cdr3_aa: CASSLLGARPTDTQYF
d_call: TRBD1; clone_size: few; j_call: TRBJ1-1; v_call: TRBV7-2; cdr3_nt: TGTGCCAGCAGAACGGACAGGTCCACCGATCCTTTCTTT; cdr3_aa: CASRTDRSTDPFF
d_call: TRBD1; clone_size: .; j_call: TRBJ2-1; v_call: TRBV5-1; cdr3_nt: TGCGCCAGCAGCACGGGACAGGGGGTCAATGAGCAGTTCTTC; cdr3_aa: CASSTGQGVNEQFF
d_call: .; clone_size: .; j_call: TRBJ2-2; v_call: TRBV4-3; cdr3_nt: TGCGCCAGCAGCCCCCAAGCGGTAGGGTTCGGAACCGGGGAGCTGTTTTTT; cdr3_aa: CASSPQAVGFGTGELFF
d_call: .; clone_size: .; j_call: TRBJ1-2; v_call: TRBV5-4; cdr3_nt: TGTGCCAGCAGCTTGGATTGGGGAGGGTATGGCTACACCTTC; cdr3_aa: CASSLDWGGYGYTF
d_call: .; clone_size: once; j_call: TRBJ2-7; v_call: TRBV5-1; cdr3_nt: TGCGCCAGCAGCCCCTACACAGGCGGCTACGAGCAGTACTTC; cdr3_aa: CASSPYTGGYEQYF
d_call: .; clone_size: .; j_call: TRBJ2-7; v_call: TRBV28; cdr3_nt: TGTGCCAGCAGCCCCCCGGTAGCCTACGAGCAGTACTTC; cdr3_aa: CASSPPVAYEQYF
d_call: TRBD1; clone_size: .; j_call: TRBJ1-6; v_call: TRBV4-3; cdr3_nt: TGCGCCAGCAGCCAAGATACAGGGGGCGTTTCACCCCTCCACTTT; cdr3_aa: CASSQDTGGVSPLHF
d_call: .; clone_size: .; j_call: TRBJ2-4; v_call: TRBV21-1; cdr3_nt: TGTGCCAGCCCAACCCCCCCGACAGCTTTAGCCAAAAACATTCAGTACTTC; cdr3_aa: CASPTPPTALAKNIQYF
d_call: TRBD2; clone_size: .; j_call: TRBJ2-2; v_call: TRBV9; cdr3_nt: TGTGCCAGCAGCGGCAGACTAGCGGGGGGAACCGGGGAGCTGTTTTTT; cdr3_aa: CASSGRLAGGTGELFF
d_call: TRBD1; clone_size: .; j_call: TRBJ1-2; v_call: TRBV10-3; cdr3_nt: TGTGCCACGATGCCAGGGGGCACCTATGGCTACACCTTC; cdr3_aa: CATMPGGTYGYTF
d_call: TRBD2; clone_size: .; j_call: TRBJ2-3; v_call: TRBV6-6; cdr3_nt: TGTGCCAGCAGTCGAGCGGGAATCACAGATACGCAGTATTTT; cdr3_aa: CASSRAGITDTQYF
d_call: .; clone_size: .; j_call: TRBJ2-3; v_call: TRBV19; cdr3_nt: TGTGCCAGTAGTAGCCCTCTCCAAGCCTCGAGGTCAGATACGCAGTATTTT; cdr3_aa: CASSSPLQASRSDTQYF
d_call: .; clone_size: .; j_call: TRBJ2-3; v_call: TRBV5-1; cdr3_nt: TGCGCCAGCAGCTTGATCGCGGGCACAGATACGCAGTATTTT; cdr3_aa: CASSLIAGTDTQYF
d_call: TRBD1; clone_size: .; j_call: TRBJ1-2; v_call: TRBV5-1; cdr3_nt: TGCGCCAGCAGCTTGCCCGGGACAGGCTATGGCTACACCTTC; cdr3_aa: CASSLPGTGYGYTF
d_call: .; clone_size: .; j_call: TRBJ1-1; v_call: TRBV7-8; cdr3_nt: TGTGCCAGCAGCCCTACTATGAACACTGAAGCTTTCTTT; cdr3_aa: CASSPTMNTEAFF
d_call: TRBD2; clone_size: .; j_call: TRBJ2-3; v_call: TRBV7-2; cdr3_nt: TGTGCCAGCAGCCTCCTTGGGGGTAGCGGGGGTATAGATACGCAGTATTTT; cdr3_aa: CASSLLGGSGGIDTQYF
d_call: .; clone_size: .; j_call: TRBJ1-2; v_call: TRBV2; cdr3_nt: TGTGCCAGCAGCGGGGGAGGACGGGGCTACACCTTC; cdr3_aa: CASSGGGRGYTF
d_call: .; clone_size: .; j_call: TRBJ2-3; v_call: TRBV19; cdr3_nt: TGTGCCAGTACACCTCTGGGAGTCACAGATACGCAGTATTTT; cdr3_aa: CASTPLGVTDTQYF